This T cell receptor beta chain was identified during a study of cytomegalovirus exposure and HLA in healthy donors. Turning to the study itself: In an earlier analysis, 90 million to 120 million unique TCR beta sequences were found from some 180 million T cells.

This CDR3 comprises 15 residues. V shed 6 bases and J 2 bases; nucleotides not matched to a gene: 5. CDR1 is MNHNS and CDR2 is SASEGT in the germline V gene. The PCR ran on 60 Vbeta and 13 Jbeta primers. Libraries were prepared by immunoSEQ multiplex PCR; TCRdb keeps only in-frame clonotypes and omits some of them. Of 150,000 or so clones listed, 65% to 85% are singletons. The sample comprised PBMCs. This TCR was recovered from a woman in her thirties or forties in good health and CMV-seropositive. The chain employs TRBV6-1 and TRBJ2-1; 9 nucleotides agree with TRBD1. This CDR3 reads CASRTGTGTYNEQFF. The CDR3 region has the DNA TGTGCCAGCAGAACCGGGACAGGGACCTACAATGAGCAGTTCTTC.